The 26 T cell receptor beta chains below come from one sample, sequenced in a study of Tregs in tolerant kidney transplant recipients. Profiled with immunoSEQ multiplex PCR; TCRdb holds only in-frame clones, not every one. The profile shows hundreds of thousands of clones, around 81% of them singletons. The sample taken for sequencing was CD4+ T cells from blood. Source of these receptors: a human donor in good health.

This clone was seen only a few times. This chain connects TRBV14 to TRBJ1-5; D is uncertain. The germline CDR1 and CDR2 sequences are SGHDN and FVKESK. Trimming shortened V by 2 bases and J by 3 bases, and 5 bases separated the two germline ends. The CDR3 is 13 residues long. This chain's CDR3 is CASSQYTNQPQHF. The CDR3 bases are TGTGCCAGCAGCCAATACACCAATCAGCCCCAGCATTTT. The variable domain in full, completed from reference TRBV14 and TRBJ1-5, reads EAGVTQFPSHSVIEKGQTVTLRCDPISGHDNLYWYRRVMGKEIKFLLHFVKESKQDESGMPNNRFLAERTGGTYSTLKVQPAELEDSGVYFCASSQYTNQPQHFGDGTRLSIL.

The J gene is TRBJ1-1, the V gene TRBV6-1, with D tentatively TRBD1 (5 bases). The CDR3 totals 15 residues. Trimming pared 5 bases from V and 0 bases from J, leaving 13 bases between. Per germline, CDR1 MNHNS and CDR2 SASEGT. CDR3: CASSSYRSMNTEAFF. CDR3 nucleotides: TGTGCCAGCAGTTCATACAGGAGCATGAACACTGAAGCTTTCTTT.

This chain connects TRBV7-9 to TRBJ2-7, with TRBD1 identical over 7 bases. Per the germline V gene, CDR1 is SEHNR and CDR2 is FQNEAQ (reference sequence). V shed 5 bases, J shed 2 bases, and the junction held 12 bases outside the gene matches. CDR3 length equals 16 residues. The CDR3 nucleotides are TGTGCCAGCAGCCCGGGGAGAGGGGGCTTAACCTACGAGCAGTACTTC. It yields the protein CASSPGRGGLTYEQYF.

This clone was counted a few times. The genes are TRBV5-1 and TRBJ2-1; D gene unclear. Germline V gene lookup returns CDR1 SGHRS and CDR2 YFSETQ. Between the trimmed V and J ends, which lost 1 base and 1 base, there was a span of 6 bases. CDR3 length: 14 amino acids. The DNA for the CDR3 is TGCGCCAGCAGCTTGCCGGGTTCCTACAATGAGCAGTTCTTC. Translating it yields CASSLPGSYNEQFF.

This chain links TRBV4-2 with TRBJ2-3, with 12 bases identical to TRBD2. Per the germline V gene, CDR1 is LGHNA and CDR2 is YNFKEQ. This CDR3 region has 16 residues. With V trimmed by 2 bases and J by 4 bases, 4 bases remained unmatched. CDR3 in amino acids: CASSQPLAGGPDTQYF. The CDR3 region has the DNA TGTGCCAGCAGCCAACCGCTAGCGGGAGGGCCAGATACGCAGTATTTT.

V is TRBV18 and J is TRBJ2-7; 9 nucleotides match TRBD1. V shed 0 bases, J shed 6 bases, and the junction held 12 bases outside the gene matches. Germline CDR1 KGHSH, CDR2 LQKENI. CDR3 length equals 17 residues. The CDR3 nucleotides read TGTGCCAGCTCACCACCGGGGTCCGGGACAGGGTTGACCGAGCAGTACTTC. Residues: CASSPPGSGTGLTEQYF.

This clone showed up just a few times. The chain joins TRBV6-1 to TRBJ2-7; D might be TRBD2 (6 bases). The ends were cut back, 6 bases at V and 0 bases at J, with 9 bases in the middle. The CDR3 has 13 residues. The germline V gene encodes CDR1 MNHNS and CDR2 SASEGT. CDR3 sequence reads: CASRMGGSYEQYF. In nucleotides, the CDR3 is TGTGCCAGCAGGATGGGGGGCTCCTACGAGCAGTACTTC.

The chain couples TRBV27 to TRBJ2-7; D not certain. This CDR3 contains 14 residues. CDR1 MNHEY and CDR2 SMNVEV come from the germline V gene (reference sequence). Trimming stripped 0 bases from V and 11 bases from J, with 17 bases between. The CDR3 coding sequence is TGTGCCAGCAGTTTATCTCCCCTGGGTCCTAAGGAGTACTTC. This codes for CASSLSPLGPKEYF.

In DNA, the CDR3 is TGTGCCAGCAGTGACGGGACCGAGCAGTACTTC. Translation: CASSDGTEQYF. The genes are TRBV25-1 and TRBJ2-7; the D gene could be TRBD1 or TRBD2 (5 bases each). The CDR3 is 11 amino acids. The V end lost 3 bases, the J end lost 6 bases, and 6 bases lay between the germline ends. Germline V gene sequence: CDR1 MGHDK, CDR2 SYGVNS.

The chain has TRBV11-2 and TRBJ2-5, with D unclear. TRBJ2-7 matches the DNA end more closely, so the J call is doubtful. Germline CDR1 SGHAT, CDR2 FQNNGV. This CDR3 spans 10 amino acids. The CDR3 nucleotides are TGTGCCAGCAGCCAGTACGAGCAGTACTTC. It encodes CASSQYEQYF.

The V call is TRBV2, the J call TRBJ2-2; 7 positions agree with TRBD1. The V and J ends lost 5 bases and 3 bases, in that order; junction bases with no gene match: 9. The CDR3 has 16 residues. The germline CDR1 and CDR2 sequences are SNHLY and FYNNEI. This CDR3 reads CASSWRQGPDTGELFF. Written as DNA, the CDR3 is TGTGCCAGCAGTTGGAGACAGGGCCCAGACACCGGGGAGCTGTTTTTT.

This chain links TRBV14 with TRBJ2-1, with 12 bases aligning to TRBD2. Losses at the gene ends were 3 bases for V and 4 bases for J; bases not matched to a gene: 4. CDR3 length equals 16 residues. From germline, CDR1 is SGHDN and CDR2 FVKESK. The chain's CDR3 is CASSHLAGGPYNEQFF. The CDR3 DNA reads TGTGCCAGCAGCCACCTAGCGGGAGGGCCTTACAATGAGCAGTTCTTC. The entire variable domain, with the rest obtained from reference TRBV14 and TRBJ2-1, is as follows: EAGVTQFPSHSVIEKGQTVTLRCDPISGHDNLYWYRRVMGKEIKFLLHFVKESKQDESGMPNNRFLAERTGGTYSTLKVQPAELEDSGVYFCASSHLAGGPYNEQFFGPGTRLTVL.

This clone was picked up one time. V gene TRBV27 combines with J gene TRBJ1-5, with D possibly TRBD1 on 5 matching bases. CDR3 length: 13 amino acids. V lost 6 bases to trimming and J lost 11 bases, with 17 bases between them. Germline loops: CDR1 MNHEY, CDR2 SMNVEV (reference sequence). The DNA of the CDR3 is TGTGCCAGCAGCCTTCAGGGTCCCCTAGCCCAGCATTTT. This sequence encodes CASSLQGPLAQHF.

The rearrangement joins TRBV5-1 to TRBJ2-3; D not certain. The length of the CDR3 is 17 residues. V was clipped by 5 bases and J by 6 bases, with 25 bases between them. Germline CDR1 SGHRS, CDR2 YFSETQ. The CDR3 loop is CASRKLGGGSTVDTQYF. The DNA of the CDR3 is TGCGCCAGCAGGAAGTTGGGTGGTGGGTCCACAGTGGATACGCAGTATTTT.

In DNA, the CDR3 is TGTGCCAGCAGCAGAAACAGGGGGCAATCAGCTGAAGCTTTCTTT. Encoded protein: CASSRNRGQSAEAFF. This sequence joins TRBV21-1 and TRBJ1-1; the D segment call TRBD1 is taken from the table without a DNA check. TRBV21-1 is recorded as a pseudogene. This CDR3 comprises 15 residues.

This clone was detected only a few times. This chain links TRBV6-6 with TRBJ2-1; 11 nucleotides agree with TRBD1. V gave up 2 bases and J gave up 6 bases; unmatched junction bases: 3. The length of the CDR3 is 15 residues. Germline-derived CDR1 and CDR2 are MNHNY and SVGAGI (reference sequence). The CDR3 loop reads CASSYGQGAANEQFF. The CDR3 region has the DNA TGTGCCAGCAGTTACGGACAGGGGGCGGCCAATGAGCAGTTCTTC.

As regards this clone: A read error may account for a junction end that differs from germline. V gene TRBV7-9 combines with J gene TRBJ2-7; 9 bases line up with TRBD1. The CDR3 is made up of 12 amino acids. From germline, CDR1 is SEHNR and CDR2 FQNEAQ (reference sequence). The CDR3: CASSLDSGQGIF. The CDR3 nucleotides are TGTGCCAGCAGCTTAGACTCGGGACAGGGAATCTTC. Full variable domain (outside the CDR3, taken from reference TRBV7-9 and TRBJ2-7): DTGVSQNPRHKITKRGQNVTFRCDPISEHNRLYWYRQTLGQGPEFLTYFQNEAQLEKSRLLSDRFSAERPKGSFSTLEIQRTEQGDSAMYLCASSLDSGQGIFGPGTRLTVT.

The chain recombines TRBV5-4 with TRBJ1-1, with 12 nucleotides matching TRBD1. The CDR3 is made up of 16 amino acids. The J segment lost 4 bases and the V segment lost 4 bases, leaving 8 bases of the junction unmatched. Germline-derived CDR1 and CDR2 are SGHNT and YYREEE (reference sequence). DNA for the CDR3: TGTGCCAGCAGCCCGGGACAGGGGGCGCAGGTCACTGAAGCTTTCTTT. Translation gives CASSPGQGAQVTEAFF.

The genes are TRBV5-4 and TRBJ1-6, with D maybe TRBD1 (6 bases). CDR1 and CDR2 from the germline V gene are SGHNT and YYREEE (reference sequence). There are 17 residues in the CDR3. Trimming took off 4 bases at V and 0 bases at J, with 14 bases between the two ends. DNA of the CDR3: TGTGCCAGCAGCCCGGGGACAATGAGCTCCTATAATTCACCCCTCCACTTT. Its translation is CASSPGTMSSYNSPLHF.

The CDR3 DNA follows: TGCGCCAGCAGCTTGGGACAAAAAGATCAGCCCCAGCATTTT. As protein: CASSLGQKDQPQHF. The chain couples TRBV5-1 to TRBJ1-5; no reliable D call. V lost 0 bases to trimming and J lost 5 bases, with 9 bases between them. CDR3 length equals 14 residues. Germline-derived CDR1 and CDR2 are SGHRS and YFSETQ.

This clone was picked up one time. The V call is TRBV18, the J call TRBJ2-1; 9 bases match TRBD2. Germline loops: CDR1 KGHSH, CDR2 LQKENI. V trimming: 1 base; J trimming: 8 bases; junction bases outside the gene matches: 12. This CDR3 is built from 17 residues. This chain's CDR3 is CASSPQVLAGGRDEQFF. As DNA, the CDR3 is TGTGCCAGCTCACCACAAGTCTTGGCGGGAGGGCGCGATGAGCAGTTCTTC. Combining the CDR3 with reference TRBV18 and TRBJ2-1 gives the whole variable domain NAGVMQNPRHLVRRRGQEARLRCSPMKGHSHVYWYRQLPEEGLKFMVYLQKENIIDESGMPKERFSAEFPKEGPSILRIQQVVRGDSAAYFCASSPQVLAGGRDEQFFGPGTRLTVL.

The rearrangement uses TRBV6-6 and TRBJ2-7; TRBD2 aligns across 9 bases. Losses at the gene ends were 3 bases for V and 2 bases for J; bases not matched to a gene: 5. The CDR3 is 15 amino acids. From germline, CDR1 is MNHNY and CDR2 SVGAGI (reference sequence). Written as DNA, the CDR3 is TGTGCCAGCAGTTATGATAGCGGGGGACCCTACGAGCAGTACTTC. Translating gives CASSYDSGGPYEQYF.

The rearrangement uses TRBV11-3 and TRBJ2-2; 9 positions agree with TRBD1. The CDR3 has 16 residues. Germline V lookup: CDR1 SGHNT, CDR2 YENEEA. J was trimmed by 6 bases and V by 6 bases; bases with no gene match: 11. For the CDR3, the DNA is TGTGCCAGCAGTCTCCGACAGGGGGGATTGGCCGGGGAGCTGTTTTTT. Translated: CASSLRQGGLAGELFF.

The CDR3 sequence is CASSLEPGTNEKLFF. As DNA, the CDR3 is TGCGCCAGCAGCTTGGAGCCAGGGACTAATGAAAAACTGTTTTTT. V gene TRBV5-1 combines with J gene TRBJ1-4; D may be TRBD1 (5 bases). The CDR3 consists of 15 residues. Germline CDR1 SGHRS, CDR2 YFSETQ. Trimming stripped 0 bases from V and 2 bases from J, with 8 bases between.

The chain carries TRBV7-9 and TRBJ2-5; 7 bases fit TRBD1. Looked up from germline, CDR1 is SEHNR and CDR2 is FQNEAQ (reference sequence). V was clipped by 1 base and J by 2 bases; unmatched bases: 7. CDR3 size: 16 residues. CDR3 bases: TGTGCCAGCAGCTTAGGTCAAGGGGGCAAGCAAGAGACCCAGTACTTC. This encodes CASSLGQGGKQETQYF.

This chain joins TRBV7-9 and TRBJ1-1, with no clear D. Germline loops: CDR1 SEHNR, CDR2 FQNEAQ (reference sequence). The ends were cut back, 5 bases at V and 2 bases at J, with 9 bases in the middle. The CDR3 is 13 residues long. As DNA, the CDR3 is TGTGCCAGCAGCCCGACATCTAACACTGAAGCTTTCTTT. It encodes CASSPTSNTEAFF.